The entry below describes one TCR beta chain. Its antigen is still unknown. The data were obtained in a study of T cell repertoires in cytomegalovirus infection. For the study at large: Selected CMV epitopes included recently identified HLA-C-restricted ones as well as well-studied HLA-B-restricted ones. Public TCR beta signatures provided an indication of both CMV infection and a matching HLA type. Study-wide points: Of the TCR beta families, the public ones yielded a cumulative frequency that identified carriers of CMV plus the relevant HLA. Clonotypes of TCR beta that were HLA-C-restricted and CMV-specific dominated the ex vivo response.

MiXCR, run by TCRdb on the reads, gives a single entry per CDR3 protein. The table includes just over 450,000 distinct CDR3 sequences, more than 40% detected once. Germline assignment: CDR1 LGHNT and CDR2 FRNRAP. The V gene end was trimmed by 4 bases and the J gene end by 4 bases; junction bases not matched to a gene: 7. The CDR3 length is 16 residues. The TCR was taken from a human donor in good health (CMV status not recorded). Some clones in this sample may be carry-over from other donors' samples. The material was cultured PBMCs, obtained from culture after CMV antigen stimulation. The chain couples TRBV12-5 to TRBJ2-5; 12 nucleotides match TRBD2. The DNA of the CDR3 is TGTGCTAGTGGTTATCGGCTAGCGGGAGGGGGAGAGACCCAGTACTTC. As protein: CASGYRLAGGGETQYF.